This passage covers 7 T cell receptor beta chains from one sample sequenced in a study of Graves' ophthalmopathy and Graves' hyperthyroidism. Using RNA transcripts, the TCR beta CDR3 regions were amplified. Investigators did first-round RT-PCR with HTBI primers, then second-round multiplex PCR. TCRdb called the multiplex PCR reads again in MiXCR, with one record for every CDR3 protein. The repertoire holds roughly 500,000 distinct CDR3 sequences, with 14% as singletons. The specimen sequenced was blood. The receptor set was obtained from a woman in her 30s with Graves' ophthalmopathy.

This clonotype has ten or more counts. This sequence joins TRBV7-8 and TRBJ2-5; 8 bases map to TRBD2. CDR1 is SGHVS, CDR2 FQNEAQ, per germline. The CDR3 extends over 16 amino acids. V shed 2 bases, J shed 2 bases, and the junction held 7 bases outside the gene matches. The CDR3 loop reads CASSLIQRGKQETQYF. CDR3 DNA: TGTGCCAGCAGCTTAATTCAGCGGGGGAAACAAGAGACCCAGTACTTC.

This clonotype has ten or more counts. The rearrangement links TRBV11-2 to TRBJ2-7; 10 bases line up with TRBD2. The CDR3 runs to 17 residues. The germline gives CDR1 SGHAT, CDR2 FQNNGV. V was clipped by 2 bases and J by 3 bases; unmatched bases: 10. For the CDR3, the DNA is TGTGCCAGCAGCTTATATCATGTCAGCGGGGGGGGCTACGAGCAGTACTTC. Amino acids: CASSLYHVSGGGYEQYF.

This clonotype came up many times. V usage is TRBV28 and J usage is TRBJ2-7; TRBD2 might be the D (6 bases). This CDR3 has 11 residues. CDR1 and CDR2 (germline): MDHEN, SYDVKM. Trimming took 6 bases from V and 7 from J, leaving 10 bases between them. The CDR3 is CASRRDREQYF. DNA for the CDR3: TGTGCCAGCAGGCGGGATCGGGAGCAGTACTTC.

This clonotype was counted at least ten times. The chain has TRBV29-1 and TRBJ1-2; D ambiguous. V was shortened by 3 bases and J by 3 bases, with 5 bases between the two germline ends. Germline V lookup: CDR1 SQVTM, CDR2 ANQGSEA. This CDR3 is built from 11 residues. The CDR3 nucleotides are TGCAGCGTTGATCGTGACTATGGCTACACCTTC. Translation: CSVDRDYGYTF.

This clonotype came up many times. The chain employs TRBV12-3 or TRBV12-4 and TRBJ2-7; D tentatively reads TRBD1 or TRBD2 (5 bases each). The V gene lost 5 bases and the J gene lost 0 bases, with 11 bases spanning the gap. CDR3 size: 14 residues. The CDR3 loop reads CASSTGTVSYEQYF. In DNA, the CDR3 is TGTGCCAGCAGTACCGGGACGGTCTCCTACGAGCAGTACTTC.

The chain links TRBV12-3 or TRBV12-4 to TRBJ1-1; D is unclear. This CDR3 is 15 amino acids long. The V and J ends lost 9 bases and 0 bases respectively, with 17 bases between them. The CDR3 DNA is TGTGCCAGTAGCCGGGCCGCGACAATGAACACTGAAGCTTTCTTT. Residues: CASSRAATMNTEAFF.

This rearrangement joins TRBV12-5 to TRBJ2-2; unclear D gene. V lost 2 bases and J 2 bases, leaving 3 bases between the germline ends. CDR1 and CDR2 from the germline V gene are LGHNT and FRNRAP. This CDR3 is built from 13 residues. The CDR3 sequence is CASGLSNTGELFF. The CDR3 DNA reads TGTGCTAGTGGTTTGAGCAACACCGGGGAGCTGTTTTTT. The full variable domain, with the rest looked up from reference TRBV12-5 and TRBJ2-2, is DARVTQTPRHKVTEMGQEVTMRCQPILGHNTVFWYRQTMMQGLELLAYFRNRAPLDDSGMPKDRFSAEMPDATLATLKIQPSEPRDSAVYFCASGLSNTGELFFGEGSRLTVL.